The rows below give T cell receptor beta chains drawn from one sample of a study of shared clonotypes between healthy human individuals. The assay was immunoSEQ multiplex PCR, and TCRdb's table has in-frame clones only and misses some. Among about 800,000 clones, 96% were seen once, and the ten largest hold about 0.22%. Sequenced material: naive CD8+ T cells sorted from blood. The receptor set was obtained from a man younger than 45 in good health. Both conserved end residues are part of each CDR3. The D gene is left open where the match is weak. Clone size appears in some rows only: once, few, many, or a class for an expanded clone.

cdr3_aa: CASSSGTGGENGYTF
cdr3_nt: TGCGCCAGCAGTTCCGGGACAGGGGGCGAAAATGGCTACACCTTC
d_call: TRBD1
v_call: TRBV4-3
j_call: TRBJ1-2
clone_size: -

cdr3_aa: CSVDLLDNNEQFF
cdr3_nt: TGCAGCGTTGACTTGCTCGACAACAATGAGCAGTTCTTC
d_call: -
v_call: TRBV29-1
j_call: TRBJ2-1
clone_size: once

cdr3_aa: CASSLSERGTTEAFF
cdr3_nt: TGTGCCAGCAGCTTAAGCGAAAGAGGAACCACTGAAGCTTTCTTT
d_call: -
v_call: TRBV7-3
j_call: TRBJ1-1
clone_size: -

cdr3_aa: CASSSLMKGYTF
cdr3_nt: TGTGCCAGCAGCTCCCTGATGAAAGGCTACACCTTC
d_call: -
v_call: TRBV11-2
j_call: TRBJ1-2
clone_size: once

cdr3_aa: CASNRGVNSNQPQHF
cdr3_nt: TGTGCCAGCAATAGGGGAGTTAATAGCAATCAGCCCCAGCATTTT
d_call: -
v_call: TRBV6-1
j_call: TRBJ1-5
clone_size: -

cdr3_aa: CASSQDLSGNEQFF
cdr3_nt: TGCGCCAGCAGCCAAGATCTAAGCGGCAATGAGCAGTTCTTC
d_call: -
v_call: TRBV4-1
j_call: TRBJ2-1
clone_size: once

cdr3_aa: CSAKSYNEQFF
cdr3_nt: TGCAGTGCCAAAAGCTACAATGAGCAGTTCTTC
d_call: -
v_call: TRBV20-1
j_call: TRBJ2-1
clone_size: -

cdr3_aa: CAISDSSGTVF
cdr3_nt: TGTGCCATCAGTGACTCTAGCGGGACAGTTTTT
d_call: TRBD2
v_call: TRBV10-3
j_call: TRBJ2-3
clone_size: -

cdr3_aa: CASSSPGRKGTSGSENEQFF
cdr3_nt: TGTGCCAGCAGCTCACCCGGACGGAAAGGGACTAGCGGGAGTGAAAATGAGCAGTTCTTC
d_call: TRBD2
v_call: TRBV5-5
j_call: TRBJ2-1
clone_size: -

cdr3_aa: CASRQTGEGEKLFF
cdr3_nt: TGTGCCAGCAGGCAGACAGGGGAGGGTGAAAAACTGTTTTTT
d_call: TRBD1
v_call: TRBV7-9
j_call: TRBJ1-4
clone_size: -

cdr3_aa: CASSVGSGGYFNEQFF
cdr3_nt: TGTGCCAGCAGCGTAGGATCAGGGGGCTATTTCAATGAGCAGTTCTTC
d_call: TRBD1
v_call: TRBV9
j_call: TRBJ2-1
clone_size: -

cdr3_aa: CASGEGSYYGYTF
cdr3_nt: TGTGCCAGCGGGGAGGGCTCGTATTATGGCTACACCTTC
d_call: -
v_call: TRBV27
j_call: TRBJ1-2
clone_size: -

cdr3_aa: CAWSGLRSYEQYF
cdr3_nt: TGTGCCTGGAGCGGACTCCGTTCCTACGAGCAGTACTTC
d_call: -
v_call: TRBV30
j_call: TRBJ2-7
clone_size: -

cdr3_aa: CASSYSLAGVIDTQYF
cdr3_nt: TGTGCCAGCAGTTACTCCCTAGCGGGAGTTATAGATACGCAGTATTTT
d_call: TRBD2
v_call: TRBV6-5
j_call: TRBJ2-3
clone_size: -

cdr3_aa: CASSQEGLAGSYNEQFF
cdr3_nt: TGCGCCAGCAGCCAAGAAGGACTAGCCGGATCCTACAATGAGCAGTTCTTC
d_call: TRBD2
v_call: TRBV4-1
j_call: TRBJ2-1
clone_size: -

cdr3_aa: CASSLPRTGELNEKLFF
cdr3_nt: TGTGCCAGCAGCTTACCCAGGACAGGGGAATTGAATGAAAAACTGTTTTTT
d_call: TRBD1
v_call: TRBV7-9
j_call: TRBJ1-4
clone_size: -